Reported below is one T cell receptor beta chain. The antigen remains undetermined. Use of 60 Vbeta and 13 Jbeta primers characterized the PCR. The repertoire was sequenced with immunoSEQ multiplex PCR; TCRdb's copy has only in-frame clones and lacks some. Of 100,000 to 150,000 clones listed, 70% to 80% are singletons. The data were taken from a study of cytomegalovirus exposure and HLA in healthy donors. Study-level results: Confirmation was obtained in vitro that three CMV-associated chains are specific for CMV antigens. When a later analysis compared HLA-associated TCR beta chains with equally common others, the HLA-associated chains turned out to be more clonally expanded and to have lower generation probabilities. Some V segments could not be told apart, so they were left out, TRBV6-2 and TRBV6-3 among them. As was reported, the HLA-A and HLA-B alleles of most subjects were accurately predicted from TCR beta sequences.

In germline, CDR1 is MNHEY, CDR2 SMNVEV (reference sequence). The CDR3 sequence is 19 residues long. Trimming took off 3 bases at V and 0 bases at J, with 18 bases between the two ends. The V call is TRBV27, the J call TRBJ2-6; no clear D. Sequencing was done on a sample of PBMCs. The source is a man between 35 and 55 years old in good health and CMV-seronegative. The CDR3 here is CASSFEARRSLSGANVLTF. The CDR3 region has the DNA TGTGCCAGCAGTTTTGAGGCACGGAGAAGTCTCTCTGGGGCCAACGTCCTGACTTTC.